This T cell receptor beta chain originates from a study of vaccination and CD4 T cells after COVID-19. Specified treatment: roughly 10-day PBMC culture with coronavirus spike peptide pools or control peptides (ViraFEST assay). The assay that was used to sequence DNA from cultured CD4+ T cells was the Oncomine TCR Beta short-read assay. Genomic DNA from cultured CD4+ T cells was extracted. TCRdb used MiXCR to reprocess the PCR reads, holding one entry per CDR3 protein. The sample includes roughly 10,000 distinct CDR3 sequences, around 50% seen only once; the top ten take roughly a tenth. Concerning this clonotype itself: Its cognate antigen is unknown.

Sequencing was carried out using CD4+ T cells from blood, cultured in vitro. The TCR sequence derives from a human donor who had recovered from COVID-19.

The DNA for the CDR3 is TGTGCCAGCTCTCTTGGACAGAGCTACGAGCAGTACTTC. Encoded protein: CASSLGQSYEQYF. This sequence joins TRBV18 and TRBJ2-7, with D possibly matching TRBD1 (6 bases). There are 13 residues in the CDR3. CDR1 is KGHSH, CDR2 LQKENI, per germline. The V and J ends lost 6 bases and 3 bases respectively, with 12 bases between them.